Only one count was recorded for the clone carrying this T cell receptor beta chain. This sample was included in a study of T-cell memory formation after mild COVID-19. V dropped 4 bases and J dropped 6 bases, with 11 bases sitting between them. The CDR3 has 12 residues. Germline CDR1 SGHRS, CDR2 YFSETQ. From the 5' RACE reads, TCRdb called clonotypes with MiXCR, one entry per CDR3 protein. Among around 110,000 distinct CDR3 sequences listed, 13% to 15% were seen once. The material sequenced was PBMCs or a T cell subset sorted from them (not recorded which). This sequence was found in a man younger than 35 who had mild COVID-19 (a few samples of this study predate the infection). Cell type and time point are not known. V and J are TRBV5-1 and TRBJ2-7; D might be TRBD1 (5 bases). The CDR3 is CASSPAGIEQYF. The CDR3 bases are TGCGCCAGCAGCCCAGCAGGGATCGAGCAGTACTTC.